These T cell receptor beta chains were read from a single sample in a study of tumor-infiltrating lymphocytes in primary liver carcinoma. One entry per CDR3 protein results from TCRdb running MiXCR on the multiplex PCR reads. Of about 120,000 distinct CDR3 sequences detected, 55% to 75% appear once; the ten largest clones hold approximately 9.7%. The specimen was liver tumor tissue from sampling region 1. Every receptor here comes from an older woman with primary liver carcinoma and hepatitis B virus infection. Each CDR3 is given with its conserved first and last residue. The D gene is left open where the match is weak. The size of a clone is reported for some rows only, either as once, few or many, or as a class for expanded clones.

DNA: TGTGCCGGTAGTATAGATCACGGCGGCTGGAGAGGCTACACCTTC; CDR3: CAGSIDHGGWRGYTF; D: -; size: -; V: TRBV19; J: TRBJ1-2
DNA: TGTGCCAGCAGATTAGCAGGAGACATTCAGTACTTC; CDR3: CASRLAGDIQYF; D: -; size: once; V: TRBV11-2; J: TRBJ2-4
DNA: TGTGCCAGCAGCTTACTGGCCGACACTGAAGCTTTCTTT; CDR3: CASSLLADTEAFF; D: -; size: many; V: TRBV11-1; J: TRBJ1-1
DNA: TGTGCCAGCAGCTTAGGTGGTAGCGGTAGACCTCAATACAATGGGCAGTTCTTC; CDR3: CASSLGGSGRPQYNGQFF; D: -; size: once; V: TRBV11-2; J: TRBJ2-1
DNA: TGTGCCAGCAGCTTGACAAACACTAAAGCTTTCTTT; CDR3: CASSLTNTKAFF; D: -; size: once; V: TRBV5-5; J: TRBJ1-1
DNA: TGTGCCTGGAAACCCGGACAGCACAGGGGCGATAGCTACACATTC; CDR3: CAWKPGQHRGDSYTF; D: TRBD1; size: -; V: TRBV30; J: TRBJ1-2
DNA: TGTGTCAGCAGTACCCAGGGCAGGGCTGTCTATGGCTACACCTTC; CDR3: CVSSTQGRAVYGYTF; D: -; size: -; V: TRBV12-3/TRBV12-4; J: TRBJ1-2
DNA: TGTGCCAGTAGCTACCCCCTATACGAGCAGTACTTC; CDR3: CASSYPLYEQYF; D: -; size: -; V: TRBV11-2; J: TRBJ2-7
DNA: TGTGCCAACAGCCGGACAGTCCAAGAGACCCAGTACTTC; CDR3: CANSRTVQETQYF; D: -; size: once; V: TRBV12-3/TRBV12-4; J: TRBJ2-5
DNA: TGTGCCAACAGTTACTTAGAGGGGCCCAGTTACGAGCAGTACTTC; CDR3: CANSYLEGPSYEQYF; D: -; size: -; V: TRBV7-8; J: TRBJ2-7
DNA: TGTGCCAGCACCCAGGGGGGGGGGTACAATGAGCAGTTCTTC; CDR3: CASTQGGGYNEQFF; D: -; size: few; V: TRBV5-4; J: TRBJ2-1
DNA: TGTGCCAGCACCGGCCACCAGGTAGCCAAAAACATTCAGTATTTC; CDR3: CASTGHQVAKNIQYF; D: -; size: -; V: TRBV28; J: TRBJ2-4
DNA: TGTGACAGTCGAGGGTGGGCCCCGGGTCTACCTCAGCCCCAGCATTTT; CDR3: CDSRGWAPGLPQPQHF; D: -; size: -; V: TRBV6-1; J: TRBJ1-5
DNA: TGTGCCAGCAGTTACTCGGAGGGGGCAGTGGCCGAGCAGTACTTC; CDR3: CASSYSEGAVAEQYF; D: -; size: many; V: TRBV6-2/TRBV6-3; J: TRBJ2-7